What follows is one T cell receptor (beta chain) and its context. The repertoire was sequenced with immunoSEQ multiplex PCR; TCRdb's copy has only in-frame clones and lacks some. The data show 200,000 to 250,000 clones, approximately 82% seen once. The CDR3 loop spans 15 amino acids. V lost 3 bases and J lost 0, with 9 bases in between. CDR1 and CDR2 (germline): SGDLS, YYNGEE. The sample originates from a study of blood T cell repertoires in COVID-19. The TCR sequence derives from a human donor in a cohort sampled during active COVID-19. Material for sequencing was peripheral blood. The chain joins TRBV9 to TRBJ2-2; D is unresolved. The CDR3 spells CASSAIRANTGELFF. CDR3 nucleotide sequence: TGTGCCAGCAGCGCCATAAGAGCGAACACCGGGGAGCTGTTTTTT.